This T cell receptor beta chain was captured by sequencing in a study of human T cells and chemical hapten exposure (dated by TCRdb to about 2021). The study in broad terms: The libraries were sequenced as a pool, and the TCR yield per sample differed mostly because of small variations in library volumes within the pool. The study tracked peripheral blood TCR repertoire changes in vivo during primary and secondary sensitization to the hapten diphenylcyclopropenone (DPC) in alopecia patients. Each blood RNA sample was used to sequence both TCR alpha and TCR beta chains. What the study reported, not specific to this receptor: After repeated subsampling, changes were observed in the strength of the expansion versus patch-test correlation and in the threshold at which the correlation became significant. No change with DPC sensitization was found in the number of TCRs above 1 in 1000 frequency, and no evidence of global repertoire structure alterations was found.

This specimen's time point label, per the study, means: healthy volunteer bleed at 2 weeks. Total RNA was extracted from unfractionated whole blood collected in Tempus Blood RNA tubes. Four or five healthy volunteers were used as TCR sequencing controls and were bled at day 0, 2 weeks and 6 weeks. Libraries were constructed by RACE. TCRdb lists the instrument as NextSeq 500. During library preparation, unique molecular identifiers were attached to individual cDNA molecules so that TCRs could be counted quantitatively and reproducibly. In the paper's pipeline: A median of around 100,000 TCRs per sample was observed, with a range of about 20,000 to 750,000. The Decombinator software suite was used to annotate the V, J and CDR3 of the TCR reads. Every sample was subsampled to the same number of TCRs (28,000) for the PS versus PT1 abundance plots. TCRs were defined as expanded if absent before sensitization and observed at least eight times at the 2-week time point. TCRdb itself trimmed the public reads at Q25 with fastp, ran MiXCR and retained productive beta chains. CDR3 protein duplicates are merged, each entry listing the most common genes and DNA. In this record, the V and J calls reflect TCRdb's handling and not the investigators' own analysis. Recorded for this sample are about 130,000 distinct CDR3 sequences; approximately 9.5% of them occurred a single time. The top ten hold 1.5% to 2% of the sample.

Details on this clonotype: What this receptor recognizes is not known. Base quality data are lacking; no much larger clone is found one base away.

The source material was whole blood. The sequence was collected from a male donor in good health. Some clones in this sample may be carry-over from other donors' samples.

The DNA sequence is given as TGTGCCAGCAGCCATAAGGGGACACTTGACTACGAGCAGTACTTC. It codes for CASSHKGTLDYEQYF. The chain couples TRBV7-2 to TRBJ2-7; the D gene is perhaps TRBD1, on 6 matching bases. Inclusive of the bounding cysteine and phenylalanine, the CDR3 is 15 residues long. The kept DNA is CDR3 alone, 45 bases in frame from the first base. CDR1 and CDR2 are drawn from the germline V gene: SGHTA, FQGNSA. V is cut by 5 bases and J by 3 bases, and the space between the germline ends is 17 bases.